The present T cell receptor beta chain was sequenced within a study of blood T cell repertoires in COVID-19. As regards this clone: The same CDR3 can be traced to other DNA sequences in this sample.

CDR3 length equals 13 residues. V shed 2 bases and J shed 4 bases, with 8 bases lying between them. The germline V gene has CDR1 MNHNS and CDR2 SASEGT. Libraries were prepared by immunoSEQ multiplex PCR; TCRdb keeps only in-frame clonotypes and omits some of them. The sample gives hundreds of thousands of clones, around 90% of which show up once; roughly 10% is in the top ten. The V gene is TRBV6-1, the J gene TRBJ1-2; tentative D call: TRBD1 (5 bases). Sequencing used peripheral blood. This clonotype was obtained from a woman between 65 and 79 years old with COVID-19, enrolled during active disease. This CDR3 is CASSEQGSYGYTF. The CDR3 bases are TGTGCCAGCAGTGAACAGGGTTCCTATGGCTACACCTTC.